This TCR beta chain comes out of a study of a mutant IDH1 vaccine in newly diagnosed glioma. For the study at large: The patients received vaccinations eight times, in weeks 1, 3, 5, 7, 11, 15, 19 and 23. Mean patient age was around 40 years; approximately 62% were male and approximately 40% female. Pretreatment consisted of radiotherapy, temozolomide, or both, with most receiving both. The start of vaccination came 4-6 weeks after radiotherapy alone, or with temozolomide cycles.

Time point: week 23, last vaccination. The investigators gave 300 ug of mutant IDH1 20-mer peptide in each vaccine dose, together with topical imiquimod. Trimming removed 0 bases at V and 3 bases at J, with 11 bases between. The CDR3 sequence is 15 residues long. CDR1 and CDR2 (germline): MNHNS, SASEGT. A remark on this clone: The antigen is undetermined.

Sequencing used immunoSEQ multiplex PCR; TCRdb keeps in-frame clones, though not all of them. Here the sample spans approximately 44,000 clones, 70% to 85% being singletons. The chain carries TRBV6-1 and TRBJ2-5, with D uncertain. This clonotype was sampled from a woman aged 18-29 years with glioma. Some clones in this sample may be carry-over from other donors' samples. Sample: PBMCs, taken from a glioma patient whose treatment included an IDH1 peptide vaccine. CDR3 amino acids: CASSEALHSKETQYF. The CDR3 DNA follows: TGTGCCAGCAGTGAAGCCTTACATAGTAAAGAGACCCAGTACTTC.